A selection of T cell receptor beta chains follows, all from one sample in a study of OX40 agonist ivuxolimab in advanced cancers. Only in-frame clones appear in the TCRdb table, and some are missing; sequencing was by immunoSEQ multiplex PCR. This table holds under 80,000 clones, around 85% found once. The sample consisted of CD4+ or CD8+ T cells sorted from blood, taken in a trial of the OX40 agonist ivuxolimab. These receptors came from an adult with an advanced solid tumor such as melanoma, head and neck, liver or kidney cancer. Both conserved end residues are part of each CDR3. The D gene is left open where the match is weak. Expanded clones are given a class, and other clones once, few, many or no size at all.

clone_size: .
d_call: .
v_call: TRBV7-3
j_call: TRBJ2-1
cdr3_aa: CASSLGEQFF
cdr3_nt: TGTGCCAGCAGCTTAGGTGAGCAGTTCTTC

clone_size: .
d_call: TRBD1
v_call: TRBV5-4
j_call: TRBJ2-1
cdr3_aa: CASSRSTGGGYEQFF
cdr3_nt: TGTGCCAGCAGCCGCAGCACAGGGGGCGGGTATGAGCAGTTCTTC

clone_size: few
d_call: TRBD1
v_call: TRBV18
j_call: TRBJ2-7
cdr3_aa: CASSGTGGAYEQYF
cdr3_nt: TGTGCCAGCTCCGGGACAGGGGGCGCCTACGAGCAGTACTTC

clone_size: few
d_call: .
v_call: TRBV30
j_call: TRBJ2-6
cdr3_aa: CAWSVGLKGTNVLTF
cdr3_nt: TGTGCCTGGAGTGTAGGACTCAAGGGTACCAACGTCCTGACTTTC

clone_size: .
d_call: TRBD1
v_call: TRBV7-8
j_call: TRBJ2-7
cdr3_aa: CASSSDRGAEQYF
cdr3_nt: TGTGCCAGCAGCTCTGACAGGGGTGCCGAGCAGTACTTC

clone_size: .
d_call: TRBD2
v_call: TRBV5-6
j_call: TRBJ2-7
cdr3_aa: CASREAGATYEQYF
cdr3_nt: TGTGCCAGCCGGGAAGCGGGAGCTACCTACGAGCAGTACTTC

clone_size: .
d_call: .
v_call: TRBV6-1
j_call: TRBJ2-1
cdr3_aa: CASSEETGRNEQFF
cdr3_nt: TGTGCCAGCAGTGAAGAGACAGGGAGGAATGAGCAGTTCTTC

clone_size: .
d_call: .
v_call: TRBV19
j_call: TRBJ1-2
cdr3_aa: CASAQLRNYGYTF
cdr3_nt: TGTGCCAGCGCACAGTTGCGTAACTATGGCTACACCTTC

clone_size: .
d_call: TRBD1
v_call: TRBV28
j_call: TRBJ2-6
cdr3_aa: CASSSTGAGANVLTF
cdr3_nt: TGTGCCAGCAGTTCTACAGGGGCTGGGGCCAACGTCCTGACTTTC

clone_size: .
d_call: .
v_call: TRBV6-4
j_call: TRBJ1-4
cdr3_aa: CASSDPGPGEKLFF
cdr3_nt: TGTGCCAGCAGTGATCCTGGCCCAGGGGAAAAACTGTTTTTT

clone_size: .
d_call: TRBD1
v_call: TRBV11-2
j_call: TRBJ1-3
cdr3_aa: CASSLAGGSGNTIYF
cdr3_nt: TGTGCCAGCTCTCTTGCAGGGGGCTCTGGAAACACCATATATTTT

clone_size: .
d_call: .
v_call: TRBV5-1
j_call: TRBJ2-5
cdr3_aa: CASSLARIPQETQYF
cdr3_nt: TGCGCCAGCAGCTTGGCCCGTATTCCGCAAGAGACCCAGTACTTC

clone_size: .
d_call: TRBD1
v_call: TRBV28
j_call: TRBJ1-3
cdr3_aa: CASGTGNSGNTIYF
cdr3_nt: TGTGCCAGTGGGACAGGGAACTCTGGAAACACCATATATTTT

clone_size: .
d_call: .
v_call: TRBV11-1
j_call: TRBJ1-6
cdr3_aa: CASSAGSSSSYNSPLHF
cdr3_nt: TGTGCCAGCAGCGCAGGCTCCAGCAGCTCCTATAATTCACCCCTCCACTTT

clone_size: .
d_call: .
v_call: TRBV5-1
j_call: TRBJ1-1
cdr3_aa: CASSSAGHTEAFF
cdr3_nt: TGCGCCAGCAGCTCGGCAGGTCACACTGAAGCTTTCTTT